This record covers a single T cell receptor beta chain. These data originate in a study of OX40 agonist ivuxolimab in advanced cancers. Trimming took 3 bases from V and 7 from J; bases not matched to a gene: 4. Germline CDR1 is ENHRY and CDR2 is SYGVKD. This CDR3 spans 15 amino acids. Sequencing was performed with immunoSEQ multiplex PCR; in TCRdb, only in-frame clones are kept and a portion is missing. This table has around 95,000 clones, less than 95% appearing once. The rearrangement uses TRBV10-3 and TRBJ1-4, with TRBD1 identical over 11 bases. This sequence originates from an adult with an advanced solid tumor such as melanoma, head and neck, liver or kidney cancer. The sample was CD4+ or CD8+ T cells sorted from blood, taken in a trial of the OX40 agonist ivuxolimab. As DNA, the CDR3 is TGTGCCATCAGTGACCCGGGACAGGGGGGTGAAAAACTGTTTTTT. Translation gives CAISDPGQGGEKLFF.